The rows below give T cell receptor beta chains drawn from one sample of a study of blood T cells in healthy people across ages. MiXCR, applied by TCRdb to the 5' RACE reads, yields one record per CDR3 protein. The sample contains under 1,000,000 distinct CDR3 sequences, under 40% of which appear only once. The sample consisted of blood. These receptors all stem from a man between 18 and 35 years old in good health. CDR3s include the opening cysteine and the closing phenylalanine or tryptophan. The D gene is left open where the match is weak. Size values are once, few and many counts, or a class for expanded clones, and some rows have none.

clone size | J gene | D gene | V gene | CDR3 DNA | CDR3 protein
. | TRBJ2-5 | TRBD2 | TRBV12-3/TRBV12-4 | TGTGCCAGCAGACACCCGCCGGGACTAGACGATGATGAGCAGTACTTC | CASRHPPGLDDDEQYF
once | TRBJ1-2 | . | TRBV20-1 | TGCAGTGCTAGTTCTGGGTTTGGGACTAACTATGGCTACACCTTC | CSASSGFGTNYGYTF
. | TRBJ2-2 | TRBD1 | TRBV7-6 | TGTGCCAGCAGCGGGGACAGAGCCACCGGGGAGCTGTTTTTT | CASSGDRATGELFF
few | TRBJ2-7 | . | TRBV5-6 | TGTGCCAGCAGCGTACTAACTAGGGTTAGCTACGAGCAGTACTTC | CASSVLTRVSYEQYF
. | TRBJ2-1 | TRBD2 | TRBV30 | TGTGCCTGGAGTTACCTAGCGGGGGGGTACAATGAGCAGTTCTTC | CAWSYLAGGYNEQFF
few | TRBJ2-1 | . | TRBV5-5 | TGTGCCAGCAGCTTGAGTACCAGAGGGAATGAGCAGTTCTTC | CASSLSTRGNEQFF
few | TRBJ2-7 | . | TRBV20-1 | TGCAGTGCTAGGAAAGTGGAGACCTACGAGCAGTACTTC | CSARKVETYEQYF
. | TRBJ2-2 | . | TRBV7-8 | TGTGCCAGCAGCTCCTATGGCGGCAGTACGAACACCGGGGAGCTGTTTTTT | CASSSYGGSTNTGELFF
. | TRBJ2-5 | TRBD2 | TRBV4-1 | TGCGCCAGCAGCGAGGCGAAAGCGGGGGGGCACGAGACCCAGTACTTC | CASSEAKAGGHETQYF
. | TRBJ2-1 | . | TRBV12-3/TRBV12-4 | TGTGCCAGCAGTTTGTTAAGCCCAAGAGGGCAGTTCTTC | CASSLLSPRGQFF
. | TRBJ2-3 | . | TRBV13 | TGTGCCAGCAGCTTAGGCGTAGTCCTTAGCACAGATACGCAGTATTTT | CASSLGVVLSTDTQYF
few | TRBJ2-1 | TRBD2 | TRBV4-1 | TGCGCCAGCAGCCAAGAACTAGCGCGTAGGAATGAGCAGTTCTTC | CASSQELARRNEQFF
. | TRBJ2-3 | . | TRBV5-1 | TGCGCCAGCAGTACGATAGACTCGGGTTCCGGAGATACGCAGTATTTT | CASSTIDSGSGDTQYF
. | TRBJ1-4 | . | TRBV2 | TGTGCCAGCAGGAAGGGAGATAGCACAAATGAAAAACTGTTTTTT | CASRKGDSTNEKLFF
. | TRBJ1-1 | . | TRBV4-2 | TGTGCCAGCAGCCAAGGGAGGGGTATCGGTGAAGCTTTCTTT | CASSQGRGIGEAFF
. | TRBJ1-1 | . | TRBV5-6 | TGTGCCAGCAGCTTTGGGGGTGAGAGCACTGAAGCTTTCTTT | CASSFGGESTEAFF
. | TRBJ2-1 | TRBD1 | TRBV6-4 | TGTGCCAGCAGTCCTACAGGGGGCGGATATGGCAATGAGCAGTTCTTC | CASSPTGGGYGNEQFF
. | TRBJ2-1 | . | TRBV29-1 | TGCAGCGCCTACGCTGGAAATGAGCAGTTCTTC | CSAYAGNEQFF
few | TRBJ1-4 | . | TRBV7-9 | TGTGCCAGCAGCTTAGGGGGAGTACGTGAAAAACTGTTTTTT | CASSLGGVREKLFF
. | TRBJ2-7 | TRBD2 | TRBV20-1 | TGCAGTGCGGCCCCGAGCGGGGGGGTAGATTACAATGAGCAGTACTTC | CSAAPSGGVDYNEQYF
. | TRBJ1-2 | . | TRBV28 | TGTGCCAGCAGTTTAGTGGGTCCCGGCAGCTATGGCTACACCTTC | CASSLVGPGSYGYTF
. | TRBJ2-1 | . | TRBV13 | TGTGCCAGCAGCCCCCGTGAGCGGCCATACAATGAGCAGTTCTTC | CASSPRERPYNEQFF
. | TRBJ1-6 | . | TRBV2 | TGTGCCAGCATGGGGCAGGGGAATTCACCCCTCCACTTT | CASMGQGNSPLHF
. | TRBJ2-2 | . | TRBV4-3 | TGCGCCAGCAGCCAAGATCCGGCTGGACCGAACACCGGGGAGCTGTTTTTT | CASSQDPAGPNTGELFF
. | TRBJ2-2 | . | TRBV12-3/TRBV12-4 | TGTGCCAGCAGCCGTACGCTGGGCACCGGGGAGCTGTTTTTT | CASSRTLGTGELFF
. | TRBJ1-2 | TRBD1 | TRBV20-1 | TGCAGTGCCGCTCGACAGGGGGCACGCGGCTACACCTTC | CSAARQGARGYTF
many | TRBJ1-1 | . | TRBV7-2 | TGTGCCAGCAGCTTTAGTACAGGAATGAACACTGAAGCTTTCTTT | CASSFSTGMNTEAFF
. | TRBJ2-6 | . | TRBV7-2 | TGTGCCAGCAGCTTGGACAGCGCTGGGGCCAACGCCCTGACTTTC | CASSLDSAGANALTF
few | TRBJ1-1 | . | TRBV29-1 | TGCAGCGTTGGGCGGGGCAAGGGGGACACTGAAGCTTTCTTT | CSVGRGKGDTEAFF
. | TRBJ2-5 | . | TRBV6-1 | TGTGCCAGCAGAGTAACCGGTTTTCAAGAGACCCAGTACTTC | CASRVTGFQETQYF